This TCR beta chain was identified during a study of blood T cell repertoires in COVID-19 (dated by TCRdb to the early 2020s). With respect to the entire study: Samples from collaborators originated in the United States, Italy and Spain and spanned both the acute and convalescent phases of COVID-19. Where HLA class I and class II types were available, the types were taken from metadata supplied by the sample provider, not from assay-based typing. The dataset comprised deeply sampled blood TCRbeta repertoires from subjects exposed to, actively infected with, or recovered from COVID-19. A de-identified subject ID, COVID-19 status, age in years and sex were almost always included in the sample metadata. The prospective study material was composed of cDNA or gDNA derived from T cells, B-cell-depleted T cells, or PBMCs. The samples were drawn from two sources: the first 160 participants of the ongoing ImmuneRACE study, and 1,000 to 1,500 subjects contributed by 6 global collaborators. The repertoires were released in a freely available public database meant as a resource for research on the immune response to SARS-CoV-2. Results the study describes overall, beyond this receptor: Clinical and demographic metadata were provided uncurated, with the amount varying by source and participant.

Collaborating institutions collected whole blood in K2EDTA tubes following their own protocols. Collaborator samples were shipped for TCRbeta analysis as frozen whole blood, isolated PBMCs, or DNA extracted from either sample type. In the case of this clone: What antigen it recognizes has not been identified. No base-level quality is on record; no much larger clone is a single base apart.

TCRbeta CDR3 regions were amplified from genomic DNA using the immunoSEQ Assay, a bias-controlled multiplex PCR. Under the source paper's analysis protocol: Within the assay, amplification of reference gene primers was used to estimate how many nucleated cells each sample contained. Sequence reads were collapsed and filtered to measure the absolute abundance of every unique TCRbeta CDR3 rearrangement. For each sample, productive Simpson clonality was calculated as the square root of Simpson's diversity index over productive rearrangements. Imported from immuneACCESS, the table was reduced by TCRdb to in-frame sequences with V and J called. These copies leave out some clones; in studies compared against another copy, an unresolved V gene accounts for under half, and the cause of the remainder is not known. V and J calls and clone size follow that table, whereas D and trimming were derived from the DNA. This sample comprises more than 75,000 clones, about nine tenths of them detected only once. More than 2% of the sample rests with the top ten.

The CDR1 and CDR2 encoded by the germline V gene are SGDLS and YYNGEE. CDR3 length: 14 amino acids, cysteine to phenylalanine. The retained sequence is limited to the CDR3, 42 bases, with the frame set at the first base. V ends up 4 bases short and J 7 bases short, with an unmatched junction base count of 3. This receptor was taken from a man aged 50 to 60 with acute or convalescent COVID-19. The sequencing sample was made of peripheral blood. This sequence uses TRBV9 and TRBJ2-2, with 11 junctional bases fitting TRBD2. The CDR3 region has the sequence CASSPGTSGGELFF. The base sequence is TGTGCCAGCAGCCCAGGGACTAGCGGCGGGGAGCTGTTTTTT.